The 11 T cell receptor beta chains reported below all come from one sample, sequenced in a study of shared clonotypes between healthy human individuals (dated by TCRdb to the early 2020s). Library construction relied on the immunoSEQ multiplex PCR assay. The source is immuneACCESS, and TCRdb retained only in-frame sequences with V and J called. Part of the clones is not carried over; for the studies checked, unresolved V genes explain less than half of this, and the remainder is unexplained. For this sample the table gives roughly 640,000 clones, of which more than 95% were detected only once. Together, the top ten hold around 0.058% of the sample. Material: naive CD4+ T cells sorted from blood. Interpreted using the paper, the cell subset or site label stands for: CD45RA+ positively selected. Receptors were obtained from a woman in her thirties in good health.

The DNA of the CDR3 is TGTGCCAGCAGTTCCGGGACTACCTTCTGGGATGAGCAGTTCTTC. It yields the protein CASSSGTTFWDEQFF. The chain is built from TRBV7-7 and TRBJ2-1, with 7 bases lining up with TRBD2. V shed 6 bases and J 8 bases; nucleotides not matched to a gene: 13. CDR3 length: 15 residues. CDR1 is SSHAT and CDR2 is FNYEAQ in the germline V gene (reference sequence).

This clone has only one observation. The rearrangement links TRBV5-6 to TRBJ1-2; no clear D gene. CDR1 SGHDT and CDR2 YYEEEE come from the germline V gene. Trimming stripped 2 bases from V and 6 bases from J, with 11 bases between. This CDR3 contains 13 residues. Written as DNA, the CDR3 is TGTGCCAGCAGCTTTCCCCCCCTCGATGGCTACACCTTC. It translates to CASSFPPLDGYTF. Combining the CDR3 with reference TRBV5-6 and TRBJ1-2 gives the whole variable domain DAGVTQSPTHLIKTRGQQVTLRCSPKSGHDTVSWYQQALGQGPQFIFQYYEEEERQRGNFPDRFSGHQFPNYSSELNVNALLLGDSALYLCASSFPPLDGYTFGSGTRLTVV.

CDR3 nucleotides: TGTGCCAGCAGTTACCGGACAGGGCGTAAGGATACGCAGTATTTT. Residues: CASSYRTGRKDTQYF. This chain joins TRBV7-6 and TRBJ2-3; 8 nucleotides agree with TRBD1. CDR1 SGHVS and CDR2 FNYEAQ come from the germline V gene. The CDR3 is made up of 15 amino acids. J was trimmed by 6 bases and V by 6 bases; bases with no gene match: 11.

This clone was seen a single time. The chain recombines TRBV5-1 with TRBJ1-3; TRBD1 agrees at 7 bases. Germline CDR1 is SGHRS and CDR2 is YFSETQ. J lost 3 bases, V lost 3 bases, and 6 bases had no gene match. The CDR3 length is 15 residues. DNA for the CDR3: TGCGCCAGCAGCTCAACGGGACAGAGTGGAAACACCATATATTTT. Its protein is CASSSTGQSGNTIYF. Combining the CDR3 with reference TRBV5-1 and TRBJ1-3 gives the whole variable domain KAGVTQTPRYLIKTRGQQVTLSCSPISGHRSVSWYQQTPGQGLQFLFEYFSETQRNKGNFPGRFSGRQFSNSRSEMNVSTLELGDSALYLCASSSTGQSGNTIYFGEGSWLTVV.

The chain combines TRBV30 with TRBJ2-2; 8 bases are shared with TRBD2. Germline-derived CDR1 and CDR2 are GTSNPN and SVGIG (reference sequence). This CDR3 is built from 19 residues. Germline trimming cut 0 bases from V and 0 bases from J; bases unmatched to any gene: 12. CDR3 residues: CAWSVRVLAGFANTGELFF. As DNA, the CDR3 is TGTGCCTGGAGTGTACGAGTTCTAGCGGGCTTCGCGAACACCGGGGAGCTGTTTTTT.

The chain joins TRBV29-1 to TRBJ2-3; D is uncertain. Between the trimmed V and J ends, which lost 7 bases and 10 bases, there was a span of 18 bases. The CDR3 is 12 residues long. Germline CDR1 is SQVTM and CDR2 is ANQGSEA. CDR3 region: CSGAVPADAQYF. The DNA of the CDR3 is TGCAGCGGGGCGGTCCCCGCCGATGCGCAGTATTTT.

This clone was counted a single time. The CDR3 region has the DNA TGTGCCACCATGACTAGCGGGAGGTACGAGCAGTACTTC. Translated, it gives CATMTSGRYEQYF. The chain has TRBV6-5 and TRBJ2-7; 13 bases match TRBD2. V lost 10 bases, J lost 4 bases, and 4 bases stayed unmatched. This CDR3 is built from 13 residues. Germline V gene data show CDR1 as MNHEY and CDR2 as SVGAGI.

Comment on this clone: Other nucleotide sequences in the sample specify the same CDR3. The genes are TRBV5-6 and TRBJ2-7; D is unclear. Trimming stripped 1 base from V and 4 bases from J, with 3 bases between. Germline V CDR1 and CDR2: SGHDT, YYEEEE. The CDR3 contains 11 residues. CDR3 protein: CASSLNYEQYF. CDR3 coding DNA: TGTGCCAGCAGCTTGAATTACGAGCAGTACTTC.

The chain links TRBV28 to TRBJ1-6; D uncertain. This CDR3 has 12 amino acids. Trimming stripped 6 bases from V and 7 bases from J, with 7 bases between. CDR1 and CDR2 from the germline V gene are MDHEN and SYDVKM. This chain's CDR3 is CASRIQNSPLHF. The CDR3 coding sequence is TGTGCCAGCAGGATCCAGAATTCACCCCTCCACTTT.

The chain links TRBV29-1 to TRBJ2-2; D unresolved. The CDR3 sequence is 13 residues long. Trimming left V 6 bases short and J 3 bases short, with 11 bases between. Germline values: CDR1 SQVTM, CDR2 ANQGSEA. In DNA form, the CDR3 reads TGCAGCGTCGGAACACATTACACCGGGGAGCTGTTTTTT. This translates into CSVGTHYTGELFF.

This chain joins TRBV4-1 and TRBJ2-3; the match to TRBD2 covers 11 bases. This CDR3 region has 18 residues. Looked up from germline, CDR1 is MGHRA and CDR2 is YSYEKL. Losses at the gene ends were 0 bases for V and 0 bases for J; bases not matched to a gene: 5. The CDR3 DNA follows: TGCGCCAGCAGCCAAGAGGGACTAGCGGAAGCTAGCACAGATACGCAGTATTTT. Its translation is CASSQEGLAEASTDTQYF.